The next 13 T cell receptor beta chains were all read from a single sample in a study of shared clonotypes between healthy human individuals. Method: immunoSEQ multiplex PCR; TCRdb's copy keeps in-frame clones and lacks some. The sample includes more than 2,000,000 clones, 85% to 95% of them seen just once. The sequenced material came from naive CD4+ T cells from PBMCs. Noted subset: CD45RA+ positively selected. The receptors come from a man between 18 and 29 years old in good health. Some clones in this sample may be carry-over from other donors' samples.

CDR3 in amino acids: CASSKDRTPWYGYTF. As DNA, the CDR3 is TGTGCCAGCAGCAAAGACAGGACCCCATGGTATGGCTACACCTTC. This chain uses TRBV28 with TRBJ1-2; D is possibly TRBD1 (6 bases). Trimming removed 6 bases from V and 5 bases from J, with 19 bases in between. The CDR3 runs 15 residues. Germline V gene data show CDR1 as MDHEN and CDR2 as SYDVKM.

The chain uses TRBV6-5 and TRBJ2-1; D remains unclear. With 0 bases removed from V and 1 base from J, the gap between germline ends came to 10 bases. Per germline, CDR1 MNHEY and CDR2 SVGAGI. This CDR3 contains 16 residues. CDR3 coding DNA: TGTGCCAGCAGTTACTCAGGACGGGCGTCCTACAATGAGCAGTTCTTC. It yields the protein CASSYSGRASYNEQFF.

The chain employs TRBV11-2 and TRBJ1-2; D remains ambiguous. Germline CDR1 is SGHAT and CDR2 is FQNNGV. The V gene lost 4 bases and the J gene lost 4 bases, with 10 bases spanning the gap. The CDR3 consists of 13 residues. The DNA of the CDR3 is TGTGCCAGCAGCTCTAAGACCAGCTATGGCTACACCTTC. It translates to CASSSKTSYGYTF.

The rearrangement links TRBV5-1 to TRBJ1-1; D is uncertain. This CDR3 has 12 residues. V shed 8 bases and J shed 6 bases, with 14 bases lying between them. The V gene's germline CDR1 is SGHRS and CDR2 YFSETQ. As DNA, the CDR3 is TGCGCCAGTAATCTGTCCGGGGCTGAAGCTTTCTTT. Translating it yields CASNLSGAEAFF.

As for this clone: Additional DNA sequences in this sample encode the identical CDR3. This chain connects TRBV27 to TRBJ1-1; D gene uncertain. CDR1 and CDR2 (germline): MNHEY, SMNVEV (reference sequence). V was trimmed by 2 bases and J by 1 base, leaving 5 bases between them. The CDR3 runs to 13 residues. The CDR3 region is CASSLSRNTEAFF. The DNA of the CDR3 is TGTGCCAGCAGTTTAAGCCGGAACACTGAAGCTTTCTTT.

The V call is TRBV19, the J call TRBJ2-7, with D possibly TRBD1 on 6 matching bases. The CDR3 is 16 residues long. Germline loops: CDR1 LNHDA, CDR2 SQIVND (reference sequence). V was pared by 4 bases and J by 1 base, with 17 bases between. The chain's CDR3 is CASSRGGTVRSYEQYF. In DNA form, the CDR3 reads TGTGCCAGTAGTAGAGGGGGAACTGTGCGGTCCTACGAGCAGTACTTC. The full variable domain, rest sourced from reference TRBV19 and TRBJ2-7, is DGGITQSPKYLFRKEGQNVTLSCEQNLNHDAMYWYRQDPGQGLRLIYYSQIVNDFQKGDIAEGYSVSREKKESFPLTVTSAQKNPTAFYLCASSRGGTVRSYEQYFGPGTRLTVT.

This chain connects TRBV2 to TRBJ2-3, with 9 bases fitting TRBD1. The CDR3 is 13 residues long. Germline V gives CDR1 SNHLY, CDR2 FYNNEI. The J segment lost 6 bases and the V segment lost 8 bases, leaving 6 bases of the junction unmatched. CDR3 region: CASGTGPWDTQYF. CDR3 nucleotide sequence: TGTGCCAGCGGGACAGGGCCTTGGGATACGCAGTATTTT.

CDR3 sequence (DNA): TGTGCCTGGGACACCCTGGGCAAAAACATTCAGTACTTC. Protein: CAWDTLGKNIQYF. The V gene is TRBV30, the J gene TRBJ2-4; D is undetermined. CDR3 length: 13 amino acids. Trimming removed 5 bases at V and 3 bases at J, with 11 bases between. Germline V gene sequence: CDR1 GTSNPN, CDR2 SVGIG (reference sequence).

The rearrangement joins TRBV7-6 to TRBJ2-7, with 7 bases that match TRBD2. Germline V lookup: CDR1 SGHVS, CDR2 FNYEAQ. This CDR3 contains 15 residues. After removal of 1 base from V and 3 bases from J, the junction contained 6 bases not matched to a gene. The CDR3 DNA is TGTGCCAGCAGCTTAGGGGCACGGGGGGACTACGAGCAGTACTTC. It is translated as CASSLGARGDYEQYF.

This chain joins TRBV28 and TRBJ2-7; 12 bases are a match to TRBD2. Trimming cost V 3 bases and J 0 bases; bases outside gene matches: 9. This CDR3 is 18 amino acids long. Germline-derived CDR1 and CDR2 are MDHEN and SYDVKM. The chain's CDR3 is CASSFPVSSGRVSYEQYF. Written as DNA, the CDR3 is TGTGCCAGCAGTTTCCCAGTCTCTAGCGGGAGGGTCTCCTACGAGCAGTACTTC. Combining the CDR3 with reference TRBV28 and TRBJ2-7 gives the whole variable domain DVKVTQSSRYLVKRTGEKVFLECVQDMDHENMFWYRQDPGLGLRLIYFSYDVKMKEKGDIPEGYSVSREKKERFSLILESASTNQTSMYLCASSFPVSSGRVSYEQYFGPGTRLTVT.

This clone was seen only once. The CDR3 loop is CASSLGPGQPQHF. Written as DNA, the CDR3 is TGTGCCAGCAGCTTGGGACCGGGTCAGCCCCAGCATTTT. V is TRBV5-6 and J is TRBJ1-5; D gene unclear. This CDR3 is 13 amino acids long. Germline V gives CDR1 SGHDT, CDR2 YYEEEE. V lost 0 bases and J lost 6, with 7 bases in between.

This chain connects TRBV20-1 to TRBJ1-3; D ambiguous. The ends were cut back, 5 bases at V and 8 bases at J, with 10 bases in the middle. CDR3 length: 11 amino acids. CDR1 is DFQATT and CDR2 is SNEGSKA in the germline V gene (reference sequence). The chain's CDR3 is CSAPLRDTIYF. The CDR3 DNA is TGCAGTGCTCCGCTCAGAGACACCATATATTTT.

V and J are TRBV7-9 and TRBJ2-1; D might be TRBD1 (6 bases). CDR1 and CDR2 (germline): SEHNR, FQNEAQ (reference sequence). This CDR3 comprises 12 residues. The V and J ends lost 10 bases and 2 bases respectively, with 9 bases between them. The CDR3 DNA sequence: TGTGCCACCCGGGACACCTACAATGAGCAGTTCTTC. This encodes CATRDTYNEQFF.